A selection of T cell receptor beta chains follows, all from one sample in a study of CD8 T cells in Susac syndrome. TCRdb reprocessed the immunoSEQ multiplex PCR reads with MiXCR, giving one entry per CDR3 protein. The sample lists around 300,000 distinct CDR3 sequences, around 92% seen once, with about 0.07% in the top ten. The sequencing sample was made of CD4+ T cells from PBMCs. Source of these receptors: a human donor with multiple sclerosis. Each CDR3 is given with its conserved first and last residue. D genes are given only for firm matches. Some rows have no size entry. The others give once, few or many, or a class for an expanded clone.

j_gene: TRBJ2-7; abundance: NA; d_gene: TRBD1; v_gene: TRBV20-1; CDR3aa: CSAGQGAAQYF; CDR3nt: TGCAGTGCTGGACAGGGGGCAGCGCAGTACTTC
j_gene: TRBJ1-1; abundance: NA; d_gene: NA; v_gene: TRBV7-8; CDR3aa: CASSLGDSPFPNTEAFF; CDR3nt: TGTGCCAGCAGCCTAGGAGACAGCCCCTTTCCGAACACTGAAGCTTTCTTT
j_gene: TRBJ2-5; abundance: NA; d_gene: TRBD1; v_gene: TRBV12-3/TRBV12-4; CDR3aa: CASRTGFQETQYF; CDR3nt: TGTGCCAGCAGGACAGGGTTCCAAGAGACCCAGTACTTC
j_gene: TRBJ2-1; abundance: NA; d_gene: TRBD2; v_gene: TRBV4-3; CDR3aa: CASSQAPTSGRGEQFF; CDR3nt: TGCGCCAGCAGCCAAGCCCCGACTAGCGGGAGGGGTGAGCAGTTCTTC
j_gene: TRBJ2-7; abundance: NA; d_gene: NA; v_gene: TRBV16; CDR3aa: CASSQTALSSSYEQYF; CDR3nt: TGTGCCAGCAGCCAAACCGCGCTATCAAGCTCCTACGAGCAGTACTTC
j_gene: TRBJ2-7; abundance: NA; d_gene: TRBD1; v_gene: TRBV6-2/TRBV6-3; CDR3aa: CASKKGDSEQYF; CDR3nt: TGTGCCAGCAAGAAGGGGGACAGCGAGCAGTACTTC
j_gene: TRBJ1-2; abundance: NA; d_gene: TRBD1; v_gene: TRBV6-6; CDR3aa: CASGSRDRGGYGYTF; CDR3nt: TGTGCCAGCGGGTCCCGGGACAGGGGAGGATATGGCTACACCTTC
j_gene: TRBJ2-5; abundance: NA; d_gene: NA; v_gene: TRBV7-9; CDR3aa: CASSMIRETQYF; CDR3nt: TGTGCCAGCAGCATGATACGGGAGACCCAGTACTTC
j_gene: TRBJ2-2; abundance: NA; d_gene: NA; v_gene: TRBV25-1; CDR3aa: CASSEYMSTGELFF; CDR3nt: TGTGCCAGCAGTGAATATATGAGCACCGGGGAGCTGTTTTTT
j_gene: TRBJ2-1; abundance: NA; d_gene: NA; v_gene: TRBV12-3/TRBV12-4; CDR3aa: CATSLRLAEAEQFF; CDR3nt: TGTGCCACCTCACTGCGGCTGGCTGAGGCTGAGCAGTTCTTC
j_gene: TRBJ2-3; abundance: once; d_gene: TRBD2; v_gene: TRBV7-3; CDR3aa: CASSFGGNTDTQYF; CDR3nt: TGTGCCAGCAGTTTCGGGGGGAACACAGATACGCAGTATTTT
j_gene: TRBJ2-1; abundance: once; d_gene: NA; v_gene: TRBV21-1; CDR3aa: CASTLGTSGSNEQFF; CDR3nt: TGTGCCAGCACCCTTGGGACTAGCGGGAGTAATGAGCAGTTCTTC
j_gene: TRBJ2-1; abundance: NA; d_gene: NA; v_gene: TRBV19; CDR3aa: CASSSVSEQFF; CDR3nt: TGTGCCAGTAGTTCGGTCAGTGAGCAGTTCTTC
j_gene: TRBJ2-1; abundance: once; d_gene: TRBD2; v_gene: TRBV3-1; CDR3aa: CASSLKSGGGPVHNEQFF; CDR3nt: TGTGCCAGCAGCCTGAAAAGCGGGGGGGGGCCAGTCCACAATGAGCAGTTCTTC
j_gene: TRBJ1-1; abundance: NA; d_gene: NA; v_gene: TRBV5-4; CDR3aa: CASSLNTHLEAFF; CDR3nt: TGTGCCAGCAGCTTGAATACCCATCTTGAAGCTTTCTTT
j_gene: TRBJ2-1; abundance: NA; d_gene: NA; v_gene: TRBV20-1; CDR3aa: CSATSPEHPLNEQFF; CDR3nt: TGCAGTGCTACGAGTCCAGAACATCCCCTCAATGAGCAGTTCTTC
j_gene: TRBJ2-1; abundance: once; d_gene: NA; v_gene: TRBV4-3; CDR3aa: CASSQDFGGLLNEQFF; CDR3nt: TGCGCCAGCAGCCAAGATTTCGGGGGGCTCCTGAATGAGCAGTTCTTC
j_gene: TRBJ1-5; abundance: few; d_gene: NA; v_gene: TRBV20-1; CDR3aa: CSARGGLGNQPQHF; CDR3nt: TGCAGTGCTAGGGGGGGCCTTGGGAATCAGCCCCAGCATTTT
j_gene: TRBJ2-3; abundance: NA; d_gene: NA; v_gene: TRBV5-6; CDR3aa: CASSLLGDNTDTQYF; CDR3nt: TGTGCCAGCAGCTTGTTGGGTGATAACACAGATACGCAGTATTTT
j_gene: TRBJ2-1; abundance: NA; d_gene: NA; v_gene: TRBV4-2; CDR3aa: CASSQEPGSNEQFF; CDR3nt: TGTGCCAGCAGCCAAGAACCTGGGTCAAATGAGCAGTTCTTC
j_gene: TRBJ2-1; abundance: NA; d_gene: TRBD2; v_gene: TRBV18; CDR3aa: CASSRAGASYNEQFF; CDR3nt: TGTGCCAGCTCACGAGCGGGGGCTTCCTACAATGAGCAGTTCTTC
j_gene: TRBJ2-7; abundance: NA; d_gene: NA; v_gene: TRBV7-2; CDR3aa: CASSLELSYEQYF; CDR3nt: TGTGCCAGCAGCTTAGAGCTATCCTACGAGCAGTACTTC
j_gene: TRBJ2-7; abundance: NA; d_gene: NA; v_gene: TRBV4-3; CDR3aa: CASSPRRQAYEQYF; CDR3nt: TGCGCCAGCAGCCCCAGGAGACAGGCCTACGAGCAGTACTTC
j_gene: TRBJ1-2; abundance: few; d_gene: NA; v_gene: TRBV27; CDR3aa: CASSLVGSYGYTF; CDR3nt: TGTGCCAGCAGTTTAGTCGGGAGCTATGGCTACACCTTC
j_gene: TRBJ2-3; abundance: once; d_gene: NA; v_gene: TRBV6-5; CDR3aa: CASSNPPTDTQYF; CDR3nt: TGTGCCAGCAGTAACCCACCTACAGATACGCAGTATTTT
j_gene: TRBJ1-1; abundance: NA; d_gene: TRBD1; v_gene: TRBV12-3/TRBV12-4; CDR3aa: CASSYQGGTEAFF; CDR3nt: TGTGCCAGCAGTTACCAGGGGGGCACTGAAGCTTTCTTT
j_gene: TRBJ1-2; abundance: NA; d_gene: NA; v_gene: TRBV12-3/TRBV12-4; CDR3aa: CASSPSVFYGYTF; CDR3nt: TGTGCCAGCAGCCCATCGGTCTTCTATGGCTACACCTTC
j_gene: TRBJ2-7; abundance: NA; d_gene: NA; v_gene: TRBV5-4; CDR3aa: CASSLDGTLSSYEQYF; CDR3nt: TGTGCCAGCAGCTTGGACGGGACCCTCAGCTCCTACGAGCAGTACTTC
j_gene: TRBJ2-1; abundance: NA; d_gene: TRBD2; v_gene: TRBV6-2/TRBV6-3; CDR3aa: CASSYKGWTSTYNEQFF; CDR3nt: TGTGCCAGCAGTTACAAGGGTTGGACTAGTACCTACAATGAGCAGTTCTTC
j_gene: TRBJ1-1; abundance: NA; d_gene: NA; v_gene: TRBV12-3/TRBV12-4; CDR3aa: CASSFTEGTEAFF; CDR3nt: TGTGCCAGCAGTTTCACGGAGGGGACTGAAGCTTTCTTT
j_gene: TRBJ2-2; abundance: NA; d_gene: TRBD2; v_gene: TRBV12-3/TRBV12-4; CDR3aa: CASSLQASGGRELFF; CDR3nt: TGTGCCAGCAGTTTACAGGCTAGCGGGGGCCGGGAGCTGTTTTTT
j_gene: TRBJ2-3; abundance: NA; d_gene: NA; v_gene: TRBV4-3; CDR3aa: CASSQDPASTDTQYF; CDR3nt: TGCGCCAGCAGCCAAGACCCAGCTAGCACAGATACGCAGTATTTT
j_gene: TRBJ1-1; abundance: NA; d_gene: NA; v_gene: TRBV9; CDR3aa: CASSVQGTPNTEAFF; CDR3nt: TGTGCCAGCAGCGTGCAGGGGACCCCGAACACTGAAGCTTTCTTT
j_gene: TRBJ2-1; abundance: NA; d_gene: TRBD2; v_gene: TRBV5-1; CDR3aa: CASSLDSGGYNEQLF; CDR3nt: TGCGCCAGCAGCTTGGATAGCGGGGGATACAATGAGCAGCTCTTC
j_gene: TRBJ2-7; abundance: few; d_gene: TRBD2; v_gene: TRBV5-1; CDR3aa: CASSLGVLAGPGDEQYF; CDR3nt: TGCGCCAGCAGCTTGGGAGTCCTAGCGGGGCCCGGGGACGAGCAGTACTTC
j_gene: TRBJ2-7; abundance: NA; d_gene: TRBD1; v_gene: TRBV5-1; CDR3aa: CASSFIWDSSYEQYF; CDR3nt: TGCGCCAGCAGCTTTATTTGGGACAGCTCCTACGAGCAGTACTTC
j_gene: TRBJ2-6; abundance: NA; d_gene: NA; v_gene: TRBV27; CDR3aa: CASTPLTGYSGANVLTF; CDR3nt: TGTGCCAGCACACCGCTTACAGGTTACTCTGGGGCCAACGTCCTGACTTTC